This T cell receptor beta chain was documented in a study of regulatory T cells in long-lasting Graves disease. About the research overall: Graves' cases, newly diagnosed, had used antithyroid drugs under 3 months.

CDR1 MDHEN and CDR2 SYDVKM come from the germline V gene. The CDR3 is made up of 18 amino acids. V lost 0 bases and J 0 bases, leaving 15 bases between the germline ends. The sample's time point: newly diagnosed GD, antithyroid drugs for less than 3 months. Generation of the TCR library employed RNA extracted from PBMCs. This clonotype was seen repeatedly, ten times or more. HTBI primers from iRepertoire and Arm-PCR of CDR3 regions yielded the TCR beta libraries. A single record per CDR3 protein comes from TCRdb applying MiXCR to the multiplex PCR reads. The sample shows 400,000 to 550,000 distinct CDR3 sequences, just under 15% of them seen only once. The same data also went into a second study, on T cells in Graves' hyperthyroidism and ophthalmopathy. From that report: Using the HTBI primer set, a first-round RT-PCR was run on the TCR CDR3.

The TCR comes from a woman aged 25 to 39 with Graves disease. The rearrangement uses TRBV28 and TRBJ1-5; a possible D gene is TRBD1 (6 bases). Specimen: peripheral blood mononuclear cells (PBMCs), collected at new diagnosis, from a patient treated with antithyroid drugs. CDR3 in amino acids: CASSLWVQGGNSNQPQHF. As DNA, the CDR3 is TGTGCCAGCAGTTTATGGGTACAGGGAGGGAATAGCAATCAGCCCCAGCATTTT.